These 25 T cell receptor beta chains share one sample of origin, sequenced in a study of PD-1 blockade in classical Hodgkin lymphoma. Some clones are missing from TCRdb's copy, which holds only in-frame ones; the method was immunoSEQ multiplex PCR. The sample lists roughly 96,000 clones, 89% occurring once. Relapse after autologous stem cell transplantation occurred in every patient, and brentuximab vedotin exposure varied. Specimen: peripheral blood mononuclear cells (PBMCs), collected before the second cycle of nivolumab. The origin of the receptors is a human donor with classical Hodgkin lymphoma.

This clone was found once. The chain uses TRBV28 and TRBJ1-5, with 8 bases that match TRBD1. The V gene's germline CDR1 is MDHEN and CDR2 SYDVKM. The CDR3 has 17 amino acids. V trimming: 4 bases; J trimming: 4 bases; junction bases outside the gene matches: 12. CDR3 bases: TGTGCCAGCAGTTCGAACAGGGGGGTCTTGTTAAATCAGCCCCAGCATTTT. It codes for CASSSNRGVLLNQPQHF.

V usage is TRBV4-2 and J usage is TRBJ2-5, with D perhaps TRBD1 or TRBD2 (5 bases each). V lost 4 bases and J 5 bases, leaving 20 bases between the germline ends. The CDR3 covers 16 residues. Germline V gene sequence: CDR1 LGHNA, CDR2 YNFKEQ. CDR3 sequence reads: CASSRSGPQSQETQYF. The CDR3, as DNA: TGTGCCAGCAGCCGTTCGGGACCCCAGTCACAGGAGACCCAGTACTTC.

The J gene is TRBJ2-2, the V gene TRBV11-2; D is unclear. The CDR3 has 13 residues. V gave up 3 bases and J gave up 6 bases, with 8 bases separating them. CDR1 is SGHAT and CDR2 is FQNNGV in the germline V gene. The CDR3 protein is CASSFGTAGELFF. The DNA for the CDR3 is TGTGCCAGCAGCTTTGGAACCGCCGGGGAGCTGTTTTTT. Based on the CDR3 plus reference TRBV11-2 and TRBJ2-2, the full variable domain is EAGVAQSPRYKIIEKRQSVAFWCNPISGHATLYWYQQILGQGPKLLIQFQNNGVVDDSQLPKDRFSAERLKGVDSTLKIQPAKLEDSAVYLCASSFGTAGELFFGEGSRLTVL.

In nucleotides, the CDR3 is TGTGCCATCAGTGAGTTGAGGGAAACTGAAGCTTTCTTT. It specifies CAISELRETEAFF. The chain couples TRBV10-3 to TRBJ1-1; no reliable D call. The CDR3 spans 13 residues. Per germline, CDR1 ENHRY and CDR2 SYGVKD. V shed 1 base and J shed 5 bases, with 8 bases lying between them.

V and J are TRBV28 and TRBJ1-1; D is uncertain. The CDR3 runs to 12 residues. Germline V gene data show CDR1 as MDHEN and CDR2 as SYDVKM. V was shortened by 0 bases and J by 11 bases, with 10 bases between the two germline ends. This CDR3 reads CASSLWSGGAFF. CDR3 coding DNA: TGTGCCAGCAGTTTATGGTCCGGTGGGGCTTTCTTT. The full variable domain, rest sourced from reference TRBV28 and TRBJ1-1, is DVKVTQSSRYLVKRTGEKVFLECVQDMDHENMFWYRQDPGLGLRLIYFSYDVKMKEKGDIPEGYSVSREKKERFSLILESASTNQTSMYLCASSLWSGGAFFGQGTRLTVV.

The rearrangement uses TRBV28 and TRBJ2-1; 8 bases map to TRBD2. Unmatched junction bases numbered 11, after V lost 7 bases and J lost 0 bases. The CDR3 loop spans 17 amino acids. Germline V lookup: CDR1 MDHEN, CDR2 SYDVKM. The CDR3 nucleotides are TGTGCCAGCACAAGCGGGGGATCACCAAGCTCCTACAATGAGCAGTTCTTC. It is translated as CASTSGGSPSSYNEQFF.

By sample fraction, this clone is medium-sized. The V gene is TRBV7-9, the J gene TRBJ2-7; the D call may be TRBD1 or TRBD2 (5 bases each). The V gene's germline CDR1 is SEHNR and CDR2 FQNEAQ (reference sequence). This CDR3 contains 15 residues. Deletions cut 2 bases from V and 3 bases from J, with 14 bases between. Here the CDR3 reads CASSLKAGSLYEQYF. CDR3 coding DNA: TGTGCCAGCAGCTTAAAGGCAGGGAGTCTCTACGAGCAGTACTTC.

The V call is TRBV7-9, the J call TRBJ2-1, with 13 bases fitting TRBD2. J gave up 9 bases and V 4 bases, and 6 bases lay outside the gene matches. This CDR3 comprises 15 residues. Germline V gene sequence: CDR1 SEHNR, CDR2 FQNEAQ (reference sequence). Here the CDR3 reads CASSSGLAGVSEQFF. CDR3 sequence (DNA): TGTGCCAGCAGCTCCGGACTAGCGGGAGTCTCTGAGCAGTTCTTC.

The chain is built from TRBV28 and TRBJ1-1; D may be TRBD1 (6 bases). Trimming took off 1 base at V and 8 bases at J, with 11 bases between the two ends. CDR3 length: 13 residues. Germline CDR1 MDHEN, CDR2 SYDVKM. CDR3 DNA sequence: TGTGCCAGCAGTTTATACCTCAGGGGCGAAGCTTTCTTT. Its protein is CASSLYLRGEAFF.

J is TRBJ2-5 and V is TRBV5-1, with TRBD2 as a possible D gene (6 bases). Deletions cut 0 bases from V and 2 bases from J, with 8 bases between. CDR1 and CDR2 from the germline V gene are SGHRS and YFSETQ. The CDR3 loop spans 14 amino acids. The CDR3 DNA reads TGCGCCAGCAGCTTGGGTGCGGGGCAAGAGACCCAGTACTTC. Its protein product is CASSLGAGQETQYF. Full variable domain (rest looked up from reference TRBV5-1 and TRBJ2-5): KAGVTQTPRYLIKTRGQQVTLSCSPISGHRSVSWYQQTPGQGLQFLFEYFSETQRNKGNFPGRFSGRQFSNSRSEMNVSTLELGDSALYLCASSLGAGQETQYFGPGTRLLVL.

The rearrangement joins TRBV7-9 to TRBJ2-2; D uncertain. V lost 0 bases to trimming and J lost 5 bases, with 7 bases between them. Per the germline V gene, CDR1 is SEHNR and CDR2 is FQNEAQ (reference sequence). The CDR3 runs 14 residues. The CDR3 DNA follows: TGTGCCAGCAGCTTAGCGCTTAGGACCGGGGAGCTGTTTTTT. Translation: CASSLALRTGELFF.

The chain couples TRBV28 to TRBJ2-7; tentatively, D is TRBD1 (5 bases). Trimming took 6 bases from V and 3 from J, leaving 9 bases between them. Germline V gene data show CDR1 as MDHEN and CDR2 as SYDVKM. This CDR3 region has 12 residues. This chain's CDR3 is CASSPGHYEQYF. The CDR3 DNA sequence: TGTGCCAGCAGCCCCGGACACTACGAGCAGTACTTC.

The rearrangement links TRBV2 to TRBJ2-7; possibly TRBD2 for D (6 bases). Germline V gene sequence: CDR1 SNHLY, CDR2 FYNNEI. V was clipped by 8 bases and J by 3 bases, with 17 bases between them. CDR3 size: 14 residues. CDR3 nucleotide sequence: TGTGCCAGCGTATGGAGTAGCGGAGACTACGAGCAGTACTTC. Translating it yields CASVWSSGDYEQYF.

The chain joins TRBV28 to TRBJ2-7; 7 nucleotides line up with TRBD1. V lost 6 bases, J lost 2 bases, and 7 bases stayed unmatched. This CDR3 spans 14 amino acids. Germline lookup yields CDR1 MDHEN and CDR2 SYDVKM. This CDR3 reads CASRPGQSTYEQYF. CDR3 nucleotide sequence: TGTGCCAGCAGGCCGGGACAGTCCACCTACGAGCAGTACTTC.

The rearrangement uses TRBV11-2 and TRBJ1-1, with D perhaps TRBD1 (6 bases). V was cut by 2 bases and J by 0 bases, with 13 bases left in between. From germline, CDR1 is SGHAT and CDR2 FQNNGV. CDR3 length: 16 residues. The CDR3 nucleotides are TGTGCCAGCAGCTTACCTCGGGGACAAATGAACACTGAAGCTTTCTTT. This translates into CASSLPRGQMNTEAFF.

Turning to this clone: At one end, the junction sequence differs from germline, possibly due to a read error. The rearrangement links TRBV5-1 to TRBJ1-6; D uncertain. This CDR3 comprises 14 residues. CDR1 and CDR2 from the germline V gene are SGHRS and YFSETQ. The CDR3 here is CASSLEVHNSPLHF. As DNA, the CDR3 is TGCGCCAGCAGCTTGGAAGTGCATAACTCACCCCTCCACTTT. The full variable domain, in which reference TRBV5-1 and TRBJ1-6 provide the parts outside the CDR3, is KAGVTQTPRYLIKTRGQQVTLSCSPISGHRSVSWYQQTPGQGLQFLFEYFSETQRNKGNFPGRFSGRQFSNSRSEMNVSTLELGDSALYLCASSLEVHNSPLHFGNGTRLTVT.

J is TRBJ1-4 and V is TRBV9; D is unresolved. Germline V lookup: CDR1 SGDLS, CDR2 YYNGEE. The CDR3 has 16 residues. The V end lost 1 base, the J end lost 5 bases, and 15 bases lay between the germline ends. The CDR3 sequence is CASSVSGMGGNEKLFF. CDR3 sequence (DNA): TGTGCCAGCAGCGTATCTGGGATGGGCGGAAATGAAAAACTGTTTTTT.

The chain uses TRBV27 and TRBJ2-1; 11 nucleotides agree with TRBD2. The CDR3 is 15 residues long. CDR1 and CDR2 from the germline V gene are MNHEY and SMNVEV (reference sequence). The trim removed 3 bases at V and 7 bases at J, leaving 5 bases unmatched. This CDR3 is CASSLAGTSGNEQFF. The CDR3 coding sequence is TGTGCCAGCAGTTTGGCCGGGACTAGCGGAAATGAGCAGTTCTTC.

The V gene is TRBV6-1, the J gene TRBJ1-2, with D unclear. Per germline, CDR1 MNHNS and CDR2 SASEGT. The V and J ends lost 6 bases and 6 bases respectively, with 11 bases between them. This CDR3 spans 12 amino acids. CDR3 sequence: CASSPGLHGYTF. In DNA, the CDR3 is TGTGCCAGCAGCCCAGGACTGCATGGCTACACCTTC.

As DNA, the CDR3 is TGTGCCAGCAGCGCATCGACAGGCCTTAACTATGGCTACACCTTC. This gives the protein CASSASTGLNYGYTF. V is TRBV9 and J is TRBJ1-2; a possible D gene is TRBD1 (6 bases). The CDR3 is 15 residues long. Germline CDR1 and CDR2: SGDLS and YYNGEE. Trimming shortened V by 3 bases and J by 1 base, and 13 bases separated the two germline ends.

This chain joins TRBV10-2 and TRBJ2-5; possibly TRBD1 for D (5 bases). Germline V gene data show CDR1 as WSHSY and CDR2 as SAAADI. The CDR3 loop spans 14 amino acids. V was clipped by 5 bases and J by 1 base, with 11 bases between them. CDR3 amino acids: CASSLTAFQETQYF. As DNA, the CDR3 is TGCGCCAGCAGTTTGACAGCATTCCAAGAGACCCAGTACTTC.

This chain connects TRBV9 to TRBJ2-3; unclear D gene. V lost 3 bases, J lost 0 bases, and 8 bases lay in between. The CDR3 is 14 residues long. CDR1 SGDLS and CDR2 YYNGEE come from the germline V gene. CDR3 bases: TGTGCCAGCAGCGGCAAAGGGAGCACAGATACGCAGTATTTT. Residues: CASSGKGSTDTQYF. The whole variable domain, filled in from reference TRBV9 and TRBJ2-3, reads DSGVTQTPKHLITATGQRVTLRCSPRSGDLSVYWYQQSLDQGLQFLIQYYNGEERAKGNILERFSAQQFPDLHSELNLSSLELGDSALYFCASSGKGSTDTQYFGPGTRLTVL.

The chain is built from TRBV2 and TRBJ2-5; D is possibly TRBD1 (6 bases). Deletions cut 8 bases from V and 4 bases from J, with 11 bases between. The length of the CDR3 is 12 residues. From germline, CDR1 is SNHLY and CDR2 FYNNEI. The CDR3: CASEVGGETQYF. CDR3 nucleotide sequence: TGTGCCAGCGAGGTAGGGGGAGAGACCCAGTACTTC. The full variable domain, in which reference TRBV2 and TRBJ2-5 provide the parts outside the CDR3, is EPEVTQTPSHQVTQMGQEVILRCVPISNHLYFYWYRQILGQKVEFLVSFYNNEISEKSEIFDDQFSVERPDGSNFTLKIRSTKLEDSAMYFCASEVGGETQYFGPGTRLLVL.

The chain employs TRBV11-3 and TRBJ2-3; 8 nucleotides align to TRBD2. The junction had 13 bases not matched to a gene; V was cut back by 5 bases and J by 6 bases. Germline V gene lookup returns CDR1 SGHNT and CDR2 YENEEA. This CDR3 contains 16 residues. The CDR3 nucleotides are TGTGCCAGCAGCCTAACCCCCCACGGGGGGGATGATACGCAGTATTTT. Translated: CASSLTPHGGDDTQYF.

The chain is built from TRBV5-1 and TRBJ1-6; weak D call: TRBD1 (5 bases). V was cut by 0 bases and J by 6 bases, with 10 bases left in between. Germline V gene lookup returns CDR1 SGHRS and CDR2 YFSETQ. There are 15 residues in the CDR3. This chain's CDR3 is CASSLDGTTNSPLHF. In nucleotides, the CDR3 is TGCGCCAGCAGCTTGGACGGGACGACTAATTCACCCCTCCACTTT.